This T cell receptor beta chain was recovered during a study of control samples from healthy donors and cancer patients. Method: immunoSEQ multiplex PCR; TCRdb's copy keeps in-frame clones and lacks some. The repertoire holds 150,000 to 200,000 clones, approximately 94% seen once, with about 1.4% in the top ten. The TCR sequence derives from a man younger than 45 in good health. The sample taken for sequencing was blood.

CDR3 loop: CASSRRDTRSSYNEQFF. As DNA, the CDR3 is TGTGCCAGCAGTCGTCGGGACACCCGAAGTTCCTACAATGAGCAGTTCTTC. The gene calls are TRBV6-6 and TRBJ2-1; D perhaps matches TRBD1 (6 bases). Trimming stripped 5 bases from V and 1 base from J, with 18 bases between. Germline V gene data show CDR1 as MNHNY and CDR2 as SVGAGI (reference sequence). This CDR3 is built from 17 residues.